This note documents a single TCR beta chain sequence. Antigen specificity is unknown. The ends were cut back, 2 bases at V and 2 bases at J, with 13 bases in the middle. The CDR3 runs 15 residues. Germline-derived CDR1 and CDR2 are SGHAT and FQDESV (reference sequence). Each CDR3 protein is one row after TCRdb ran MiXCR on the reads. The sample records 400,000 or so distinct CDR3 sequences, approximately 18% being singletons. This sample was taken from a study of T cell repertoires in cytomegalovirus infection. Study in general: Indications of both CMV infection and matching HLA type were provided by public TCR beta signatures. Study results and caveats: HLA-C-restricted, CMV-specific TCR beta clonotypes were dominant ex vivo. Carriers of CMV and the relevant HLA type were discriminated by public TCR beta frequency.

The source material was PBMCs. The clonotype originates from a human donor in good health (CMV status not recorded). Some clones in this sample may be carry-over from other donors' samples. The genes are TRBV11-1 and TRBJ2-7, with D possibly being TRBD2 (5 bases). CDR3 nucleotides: TGTGCCAGCAGCTTATATACCACTAGGGCCTACGAGCAGTACTTC. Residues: CASSLYTTRAYEQYF.